The 24 T cell receptor beta chains given below trace back to one sample, sequenced in a study of blood T cell repertoires in COVID-19. Sequencing was performed with immunoSEQ multiplex PCR; in TCRdb, only in-frame clones are kept and a portion is missing. The top ten hold about 4.8% of the sample, which has fewer than 250,000 clones, roughly 82% seen once. The sample taken for sequencing was peripheral blood. The receptors originated from a woman between 65 and 79 years old with acute or convalescent COVID-19.

This chain uses TRBV19 with TRBJ1-5; 9 nucleotides agree with TRBD1. The germline gives CDR1 LNHDA, CDR2 SQIVND (reference sequence). The CDR3 sequence is 15 residues long. Losses at the gene ends were 7 bases for V and 7 bases for J; bases not matched to a gene: 11. CDR3 region: CASNTDRGGRQPQHF. Written as DNA, the CDR3 is TGTGCCAGTAATACGGACAGGGGAGGACGGCAGCCCCAGCATTTT.

The chain employs TRBV10-3 and TRBJ2-7; perhaps TRBD1 as D (6 bases). The CDR3 has 14 amino acids. The V gene lost 3 bases and the J gene lost 3 bases, with 12 bases spanning the gap. CDR1 is ENHRY and CDR2 is SYGVKD in the germline V gene. The CDR3 reads CAISEGGIGYEQYF. CDR3 nucleotide sequence: TGTGCCATCAGTGAAGGGGGAATTGGCTACGAGCAGTACTTC.

Details on this clone: Compared with germline, one end of the junction differs, possibly owing to a read error. V gene TRBV7-7 combines with J gene TRBJ1-5; D perhaps matches TRBD1 (5 bases). Germline CDR1 and CDR2: SSHAT and FNYEAQ (reference sequence). The CDR3 extends over 13 amino acids. CDR3 in DNA: TGTGCTAGCAGCTTAGGGGCTAATCAGCCCCAGCATTTT. It specifies CASSLGANQPQHF.

The V and J genes are TRBV6-6 and TRBJ1-3; D is perhaps TRBD1 (6 bases). V was cut by 5 bases and J by 0 bases, with 14 bases left in between. The CDR3 has 16 amino acids. Germline CDR1 and CDR2: MNHNY and SVGAGI (reference sequence). CDR3 coding DNA: TGTGCCAGCAGTAAAGAACAGGGTCTCTCTGGAAACACCATATATTTT. This encodes CASSKEQGLSGNTIYF.

The chain uses TRBV27 and TRBJ2-7, with unresolved D. V shed 3 bases and J shed 6 bases, with 27 bases lying between them. Looked up from germline, CDR1 is MNHEY and CDR2 is SMNVEV (reference sequence). CDR3 size: 18 residues. CDR3 sequence (DNA): TGTGCCAGCAGTTTTCAAGCCCGTCACAGCAAACTTTCCCTCGAGCAGTACTTC. Protein: CASSFQARHSKLSLEQYF.

The chain couples TRBV28 to TRBJ2-7; D possibly corresponds to TRBD1 (6 bases). The V end was cut by 6 bases, the J end by 5 bases, with 14 bases between. This CDR3 is 13 amino acids long. The germline gives CDR1 MDHEN, CDR2 SYDVKM. CDR3 sequence reads: CASRPTGPNEQYF. The CDR3 bases are TGTGCCAGCAGACCGACAGGTCCTAACGAGCAGTACTTC.

The J gene is TRBJ2-3, the V gene TRBV7-2; D unclear. V dropped 0 bases and J dropped 2 bases, with 12 bases sitting between them. This CDR3 is built from 16 residues. CDR1 and CDR2 (germline): SGHTA, FQGNSA. CDR3 in DNA: TGTGCCAGCAGCTTAGCGCTAAACACTATCACAGATACGCAGTATTTT. This gives the protein CASSLALNTITDTQYF.

The genes are TRBV4-3 and TRBJ2-1; 7 bases map to TRBD2. Germline-derived CDR1 and CDR2 are LGHNA and YSLEER. Germline trimming cut 1 base from V and 8 bases from J; bases unmatched to any gene: 17. This CDR3 has 18 amino acids. The CDR3 spells CASSQGPTSWRGFDEQFF. The DNA of the CDR3 is TGCGCCAGCAGCCAAGGGCCCACTTCCTGGCGGGGGTTCGATGAGCAGTTCTTC.

The J gene is TRBJ1-6, the V gene TRBV6-2 or TRBV6-3; possibly TRBD1 for D (5 bases). CDR1 is MNHEY and CDR2 is SVGEGT in the germline V gene. V dropped 2 bases and J dropped 5 bases, with 10 bases sitting between them. CDR3 size: 15 residues. Written as DNA, the CDR3 is TGTGCCAGCAGTTACGTGGGGGGAGATAATTCACCCCTCCACTTT. Amino acid sequence: CASSYVGGDNSPLHF.

In DNA form, the CDR3 reads TGTGCCAGTACCCCCCTGGACAGGAACCTCTATGGCTACACCTTC. Protein product: CASTPLDRNLYGYTF. The J gene is TRBJ1-2, the V gene TRBV19; 7 bases agree with TRBD1. Unmatched junction bases numbered 12, after V lost 7 bases and J lost 4 bases. The CDR3 has 15 amino acids. From germline, CDR1 is LNHDA and CDR2 SQIVND (reference sequence).

Worth noting for this clone: The sample holds other DNA sequences that translate to the same CDR3. The V gene is TRBV18, the J gene TRBJ1-2; D unresolved. The germline CDR1 and CDR2 sequences are KGHSH and LQKENI. V lost 3 bases and J lost 2, with 13 bases in between. This CDR3 is built from 15 residues. CDR3 sequence: CASSPEGGSNYGYTF. The CDR3 DNA follows: TGTGCCAGCTCACCTGAGGGAGGGTCAAACTATGGCTACACCTTC.

The rearrangement uses TRBV30 and TRBJ1-5; 9 bases are a match to TRBD1. Germline CDR1 and CDR2: GTSNPN and SVGIG (reference sequence). This CDR3 has 14 residues. The junction had 5 bases not matched to a gene; V was cut back by 5 bases and J by 3 bases. The CDR3 protein is CAWAGTGYNQPQHF. As DNA, the CDR3 is TGTGCCTGGGCCGGGACAGGGTACAATCAGCCCCAGCATTTT.

This chain links TRBV3-1 (or the pseudogene TRBV3-2) with TRBJ1-5, with D possibly being TRBD1 (6 bases). Trimming took off 4 bases at V and 2 bases at J, with 18 bases between the two ends. The CDR3 is made up of 17 amino acids. Germline V lookup: CDR1 LGHDT, CDR2 YNNKEL (reference sequence). The CDR3 reads CASSLIIGGAGNQPQHF. The CDR3, as DNA: TGTGCCAGCAGCCTTATCATTGGGGGCGCGGGCAATCAGCCCCAGCATTTT.

The J gene is TRBJ2-4, the V gene TRBV9; D may be TRBD2 (5 bases). V lost 3 bases and J lost 0, with 10 bases in between. In germline, CDR1 is SGDLS, CDR2 YYNGEE. There are 15 residues in the CDR3. CDR3 amino acids: CASSAPSLAKNIQYF. In nucleotides, the CDR3 is TGTGCCAGCAGCGCCCCTAGCTTAGCCAAAAACATTCAGTACTTC.

CDR3 residues: CASTSIGGTNEKLFF. For the CDR3, the DNA is TGTGCCAGTACCTCCATCGGGGGTACTAATGAAAAACTGTTTTTT. The chain employs TRBV19 and TRBJ1-4, with TRBD1 as a possible D gene (5 bases). The germline V gene encodes CDR1 LNHDA and CDR2 SQIVND (reference sequence). Trimming stripped 7 bases from V and 2 bases from J, with 14 bases between. The CDR3 is made up of 15 amino acids.

The chain has TRBV6-5 and TRBJ2-1; D ambiguous. CDR3 length: 13 amino acids. Germline V gene data show CDR1 as MNHEY and CDR2 as SVGAGI. Trimming stripped 0 bases from V and 7 bases from J, with 7 bases between. The CDR3 loop reads CASSYSQNNEQFF. In nucleotides, the CDR3 is TGTGCCAGCAGTTACTCACAAAATAATGAGCAGTTCTTC.

This clone showed up just a few times. The CDR3 bases are TGTGCCAGTAGTATTCGGGTTACTAATGGAAACACCATATATTTT. Translation: CASSIRVTNGNTIYF. The rearrangement joins TRBV19 to TRBJ1-3, with D hard to call. Trimming shortened V by 3 bases and J by 3 bases, and 12 bases separated the two germline ends. The CDR3 sequence is 15 residues long. Germline lookup yields CDR1 LNHDA and CDR2 SQIVND (reference sequence).

This chain uses TRBV5-6 with TRBJ1-5, with D uncertain. In germline, CDR1 is SGHDT, CDR2 YYEEEE. V lost 2 bases, J lost 1 base, and 10 bases lay in between. CDR3 length: 15 amino acids. The CDR3 here is CASSLRGLSNQPQHF. In DNA, the CDR3 is TGTGCCAGCAGCTTACGAGGCCTGAGCAATCAGCCCCAGCATTTT.

This chain connects TRBV5-5 to TRBJ1-4, with a possible D match to TRBD1 (6 bases). V lost 4 bases and J lost 3, with 13 bases in between. This CDR3 has 15 residues. From germline, CDR1 is SGHKS and CDR2 YYEKEE (reference sequence). The CDR3 sequence is CASSQLGAANEKLFF. CDR3 bases: TGTGCCAGCAGCCAGCTGGGGGCGGCTAATGAAAAACTGTTTTTT.

This clone has only a few counts. The gene calls are TRBV19 and TRBJ2-3; TRBD2 is a possible D gene (5 bases). Germline V CDR1 and CDR2: LNHDA, SQIVND (reference sequence). V lost 2 bases, J lost 3 bases, and 9 bases lay in between. The CDR3 length is 14 residues. The CDR3 coding sequence is TGTGCCAGTAGTATATTGGAGCGGACAGATACGCAGTATTTT. Protein: CASSILERTDTQYF. Looking up the rest from reference TRBV19 and TRBJ2-3 gives the full variable domain: DGGITQSPKYLFRKEGQNVTLSCEQNLNHDAMYWYRQDPGQGLRLIYYSQIVNDFQKGDIAEGYSVSREKKESFPLTVTSAQKNPTAFYLCASSILERTDTQYFGPGTRLTVL.

The chain has TRBV10-3 and TRBJ1-2, with 10 bases lining up with TRBD1. Germline V gives CDR1 ENHRY, CDR2 SYGVKD. CDR3 length: 12 residues. Losses at the gene ends were 8 bases for V and 8 bases for J; bases not matched to a gene: 5. This CDR3 is CAIGTGEGGYTF. CDR3 nucleotide sequence: TGTGCCATCGGGACAGGGGAAGGCGGCTACACCTTC.

The V and J genes are TRBV5-6 and TRBJ2-7; TRBD1 matches at 7 bases. The CDR3 contains 14 residues. The V gene's germline CDR1 is SGHDT and CDR2 YYEEEE. V dropped 3 bases and J dropped 4; count of bases not matched to a gene: 7. As DNA, the CDR3 is TGTGCCAGCAGCTACCCGGGACAGCCGTACGAGCAGTACTTC. It codes for CASSYPGQPYEQYF.

The chain recombines TRBV6-6 with TRBJ2-5, with TRBD1 identical over 8 bases. The J segment lost 5 bases and the V segment lost 2 bases, leaving 7 bases of the junction unmatched. The CDR3 runs to 15 residues. Looked up from germline, CDR1 is MNHNY and CDR2 is SVGAGI (reference sequence). CDR3 region: CASSYPGGEGETQYF. The DNA for the CDR3 is TGTGCCAGCAGTTACCCAGGGGGCGAGGGGGAGACCCAGTACTTC.

In its sample, this clone was seen a few times. V gene TRBV3-1 (or the pseudogene TRBV3-2) combines with J gene TRBJ1-1; D unclear. Germline V gene data show CDR1 as LGHDT and CDR2 as YNNKEL (reference sequence). This CDR3 spans 14 amino acids. Trimming took off 2 bases at V and 0 bases at J, with 7 bases between the two ends. In DNA form, the CDR3 reads TGTGCCAGCAGCCAATTTCCTATGAACACTGAAGCTTTCTTT. This encodes CASSQFPMNTEAFF.